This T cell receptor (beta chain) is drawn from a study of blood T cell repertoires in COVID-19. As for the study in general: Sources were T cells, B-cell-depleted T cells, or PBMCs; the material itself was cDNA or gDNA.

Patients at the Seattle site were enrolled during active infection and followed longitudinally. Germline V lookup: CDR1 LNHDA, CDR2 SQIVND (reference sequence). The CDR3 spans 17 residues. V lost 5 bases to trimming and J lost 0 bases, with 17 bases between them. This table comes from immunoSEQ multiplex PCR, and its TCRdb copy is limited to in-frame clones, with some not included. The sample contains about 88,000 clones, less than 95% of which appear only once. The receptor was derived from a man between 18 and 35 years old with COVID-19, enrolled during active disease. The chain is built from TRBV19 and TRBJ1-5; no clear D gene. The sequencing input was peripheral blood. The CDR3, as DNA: TGTGCCAGTAGTCCGATGGCCAGGACTGCTAGCAATCAGCCCCAGCATTTT. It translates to CASSPMARTASNQPQHF.